This TCR beta chain was obtained from a study of control samples from healthy donors and cancer patients. Profiled with immunoSEQ multiplex PCR; TCRdb holds only in-frame clones, not every one. The sample has fewer than 150,000 clones, approximately 90% seen once. The sample comprised blood. The origin of this receptor is a man between 18 and 35 years old in good health.

The CDR3 coding sequence is TGCGCCAGCAGCTCCTATGGGGCGGGGCTCGCTGAGGACATTCAGTACTTC. Protein product: CASSSYGAGLAEDIQYF. V usage is TRBV5-1 and J usage is TRBJ2-4; D is possibly TRBD2 (6 bases). This CDR3 is 17 amino acids long. Trimming took off 3 bases at V and 8 bases at J, with 24 bases between the two ends. Germline loops: CDR1 SGHRS, CDR2 YFSETQ.